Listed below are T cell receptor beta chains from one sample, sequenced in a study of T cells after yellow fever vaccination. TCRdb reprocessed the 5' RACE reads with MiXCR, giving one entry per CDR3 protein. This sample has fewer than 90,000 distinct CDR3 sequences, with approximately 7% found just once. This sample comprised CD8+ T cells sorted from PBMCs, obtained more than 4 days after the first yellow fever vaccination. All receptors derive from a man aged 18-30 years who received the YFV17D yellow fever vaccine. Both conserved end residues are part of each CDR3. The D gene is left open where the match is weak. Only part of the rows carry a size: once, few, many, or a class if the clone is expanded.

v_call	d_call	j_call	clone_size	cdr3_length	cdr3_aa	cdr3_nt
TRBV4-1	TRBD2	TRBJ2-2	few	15	CASSQASGPTGELFF	TGCGCCAGCAGCCAAGCTAGCGGGCCCACCGGGGAGCTGTTTTTT
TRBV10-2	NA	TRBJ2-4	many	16	CASSDTREVGKNIQYF	TGCGCCAGCAGTGATACCAGGGAGGTCGGTAAAAACATTCAGTACTTC
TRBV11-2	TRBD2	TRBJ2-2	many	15	CASSPVGGAGGELFF	TGTGCCAGCAGTCCCGTCGGGGGGGCCGGCGGGGAGCTGTTTTTT
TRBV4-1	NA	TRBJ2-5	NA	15	CASSQDDDGWWTQYF	TGCGCCAGCAGCCAAGATGACGACGGTTGGTGGACCCAGTACTTC
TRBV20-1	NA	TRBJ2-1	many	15	CSARRQSGSYNEQFF	TGCAGTGCTAGACGGCAGAGCGGGTCCTACAATGAGCAGTTCTTC
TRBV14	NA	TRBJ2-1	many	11	CASSYYNEQFF	TGTGCCAGCAGCTACTACAATGAGCAGTTCTTC
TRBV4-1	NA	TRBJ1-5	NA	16	CASSSQDLYSNQPQHF	TGCGCCAGCAGCTCCCAGGACCTGTATAGCAATCAGCCCCAGCATTTT
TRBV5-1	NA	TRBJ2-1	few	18	CASSLVGVGGNWYNEQFF	TGCGCCAGCAGCTTGGTGGGTGTCGGGGGAAATTGGTACAATGAGCAGTTCTTC
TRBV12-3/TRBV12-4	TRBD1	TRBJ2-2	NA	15	CASSEGQGAAGELFF	TGTGCCAGCAGCGAGGGACAGGGGGCCGCCGGGGAGCTGTTTTTT
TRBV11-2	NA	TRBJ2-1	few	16	CASSFSWEEGFNEQFF	TGTGCCAGCAGCTTCAGTTGGGAGGAGGGATTCAATGAGCAGTTCTTC
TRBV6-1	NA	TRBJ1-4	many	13	CASSRSPAEKLFF	TGTGCCAGCAGTAGGAGCCCGGCCGAAAAACTGTTTTTT
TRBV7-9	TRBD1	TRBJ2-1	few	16	CASSGGTGGDYNEQFF	TGTGCCAGCAGTGGGGGGACAGGGGGCGACTACAATGAGCAGTTCTTC
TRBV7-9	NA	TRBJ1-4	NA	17	CASSHSGTYSGIEKLFF	TGTGCCAGCAGCCATTCCGGGACGTACAGCGGGATTGAAAAACTGTTTTTT
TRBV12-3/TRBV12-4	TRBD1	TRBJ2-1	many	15	CASSLLWTGYNEQFF	TGTGCCAGCAGTTTACTCTGGACAGGCTACAATGAGCAGTTCTTC
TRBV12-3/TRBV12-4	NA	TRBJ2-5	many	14	CASSLKGRGETQYF	TGTGCCAGCAGTTTAAAAGGGCGAGGAGAGACCCAGTACTTC
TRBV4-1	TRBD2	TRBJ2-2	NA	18	CASSQEASGGANTGELFF	TGCGCCAGCAGCCAAGAGGCTAGCGGGGGGGCCAACACCGGGGAGCTGTTTTTT
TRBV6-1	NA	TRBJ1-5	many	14	CASSLGQNNQPQHF	TGTGCCAGCAGCCTCGGACAGAACAATCAGCCCCAGCATTTT
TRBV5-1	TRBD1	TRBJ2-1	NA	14	CASAWTGGVNEQFF	TGCGCCAGCGCCTGGACAGGGGGCGTGAATGAGCAGTTCTTC
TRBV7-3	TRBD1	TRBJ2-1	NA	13	CASSLQGAHEQFF	TGTGCCAGCAGCCTTCAGGGGGCGCACGAGCAGTTCTTC
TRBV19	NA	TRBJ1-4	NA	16	CASSKTPRLTNEKLFF	TGTGCCAGTAGTAAAACCCCGAGGTTGACTAATGAAAAACTGTTTTTT
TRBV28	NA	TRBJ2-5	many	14	CASSLSHPGETQYF	TGTGCCAGCAGTTTATCCCATCCGGGAGAGACCCAGTACTTC
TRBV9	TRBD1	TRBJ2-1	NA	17	CASSVRTGVARNNEQFF	TGTGCCAGCAGCGTCAGGACAGGGGTTGCCCGCAACAATGAGCAGTTCTTC
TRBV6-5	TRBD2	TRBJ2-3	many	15	CASSRTSGGTDTQYF	TGTGCCAGCAGCCGGACTAGCGGGGGCACAGATACGCAGTATTTT
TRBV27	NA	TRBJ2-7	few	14	CASSLSLGYGEQYF	TGTGCCAGCAGTTTATCCTTGGGCTACGGCGAGCAGTACTTC
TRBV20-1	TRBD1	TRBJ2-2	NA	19	CSARLPSRRDRVLAGELFF	TGCAGTGCTAGATTACCCTCCCGGAGGGACAGGGTGTTAGCCGGGGAGCTGTTTTTT
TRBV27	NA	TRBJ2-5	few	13	CASPKVGIETQYF	TGTGCCAGCCCCAAGGTAGGGATTGAGACCCAGTACTTC
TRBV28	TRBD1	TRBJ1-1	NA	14	CASSIIRGLAEAFF	TGTGCCAGCAGTATTATCAGGGGGCTCGCTGAAGCTTTCTTT
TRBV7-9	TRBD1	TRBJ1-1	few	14	CASSSGQGNTEAFF	TGTGCCAGCAGCAGTGGACAGGGCAACACTGAAGCTTTCTTT
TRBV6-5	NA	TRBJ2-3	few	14	CASSYGSGVDTQYF	TGTGCCAGCAGTTACGGGTCAGGGGTAGATACGCAGTATTTT
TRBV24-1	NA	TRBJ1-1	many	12	CATSDHDREAFF	TGTGCCACCAGTGACCATGACAGGGAAGCTTTCTTT
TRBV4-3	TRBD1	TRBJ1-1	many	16	CASSPTTQSGGGMAFF	TGCGCCAGCAGCCCTACTACCCAATCAGGGGGAGGAATGGCTTTCTTT
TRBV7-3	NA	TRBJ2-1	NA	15	CASIANQGLYNEQFF	TGTGCCAGCATCGCCAACCAGGGACTTTACAATGAGCAGTTCTTC
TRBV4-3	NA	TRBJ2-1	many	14	CASSQDGSGYEQFF	TGCGCCAGCAGCCAAGATGGTTCCGGGTATGAGCAGTTCTTC
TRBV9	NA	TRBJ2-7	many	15	CASSVVAGATYEQYF	TGTGCCAGCAGCGTAGTGGCAGGTGCCACCTACGAGCAGTACTTC
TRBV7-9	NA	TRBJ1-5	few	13	CASSLHGQEPQHF	TGTGCCAGCAGCTTACACGGTCAAGAGCCCCAGCATTTT
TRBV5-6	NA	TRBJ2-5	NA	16	CASSFGLLGGQETQYF	TGTGCCAGCAGCTTCGGTCTTTTGGGGGGTCAAGAGACCCAGTACTTC
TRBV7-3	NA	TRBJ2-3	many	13	CASSALGGDTQYF	TGTGCCAGCAGCGCGCTAGGGGGAGATACGCAGTATTTT
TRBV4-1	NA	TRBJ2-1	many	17	CASSQELGLGGYNEQFF	TGCGCCAGCAGCCAAGAGCTGGGACTGGGGGGCTACAATGAGCAGTTCTTC
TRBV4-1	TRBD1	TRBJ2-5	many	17	CASSHDQTGGRQETQYF	TGCGCCAGCAGCCATGACCAGACAGGGGGACGACAAGAGACCCAGTACTTC
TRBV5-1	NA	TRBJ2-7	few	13	CASRTDGTYEQYF	TGCGCCAGCAGAACCGACGGCACCTACGAGCAGTACTTC
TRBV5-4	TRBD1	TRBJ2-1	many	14	CASSSGQGYNEQFF	TGTGCCAGCAGCTCAGGACAGGGGTACAATGAGCAGTTCTTC
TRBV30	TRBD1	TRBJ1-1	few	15	CAWENTGGAGTEAFF	TGTGCCTGGGAGAACACAGGGGGCGCCGGAACTGAAGCTTTCTTT
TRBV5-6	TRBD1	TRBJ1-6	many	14	CARQKQGLDSPLHF	TGTGCCAGGCAAAAACAGGGGTTGGATTCACCCCTCCACTTT
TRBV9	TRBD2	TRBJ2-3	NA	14	CATSSGGSTDTQYF	TGTGCCACATCTAGCGGGGGTAGCACAGATACGCAGTATTTT
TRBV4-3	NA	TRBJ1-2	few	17	CASSQDGREALGYGYTF	TGCGCCAGCAGCCAAGATGGTCGAGAGGCCTTGGGCTATGGCTACACCTTC
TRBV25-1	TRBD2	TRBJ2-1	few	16	CASSRTSGERPNEQFF	TGTGCCAGCAGTCGGACTAGCGGGGAAAGGCCTAATGAGCAGTTCTTC
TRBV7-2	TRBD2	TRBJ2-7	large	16	CASSQGTSGSSYEQYF	TGTGCCAGCAGCCAAGGGACTAGCGGGAGCTCCTACGAGCAGTACTTC
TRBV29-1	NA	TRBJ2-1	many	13	CSVEGSNYNEQFF	TGCAGCGTTGAAGGGAGCAATTACAATGAGCAGTTCTTC
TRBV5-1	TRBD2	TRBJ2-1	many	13	CASSLASGNEQFF	TGCGCCAGCAGCTTGGCTAGCGGTAATGAGCAGTTCTTC
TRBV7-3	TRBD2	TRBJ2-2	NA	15	CASSLAGGPNGELFF	TGTGCCAGCAGCTTAGCGGGGGGGCCCAACGGGGAGCTGTTTTTT
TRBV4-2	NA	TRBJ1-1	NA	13	CASSQEGHSEAFF	TGTGCCAGCAGCCAAGAGGGCCACTCCGAAGCTTTCTTT
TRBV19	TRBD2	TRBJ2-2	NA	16	CASSMGLAEYTGELFF	TGTGCCAGTAGTATGGGGCTAGCGGAGTACACCGGGGAGCTGTTTTTT
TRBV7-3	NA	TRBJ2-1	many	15	CASSSWGSSYNEQFF	TGTGCCAGCAGCTCCTGGGGGAGCTCCTACAATGAGCAGTTCTTC
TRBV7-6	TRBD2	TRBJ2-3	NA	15	CASSVTSGVFDTQYF	TGTGCCAGCAGCGTGACTAGCGGGGTCTTTGATACGCAGTATTTT
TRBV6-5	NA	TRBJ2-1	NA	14	CASSWASAYNEQFF	TGTGCCAGCAGTTGGGCTAGCGCCTACAATGAGCAGTTCTTC
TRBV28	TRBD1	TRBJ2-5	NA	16	CASSREGTDARETQYF	TGTGCCAGCAGCCGCGAGGGGACAGACGCTCGAGAGACCCAGTACTTC
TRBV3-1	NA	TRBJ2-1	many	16	CASSQKGPSSYNEQFF	TGTGCCAGCAGCCAAAAGGGGCCGAGCTCCTACAATGAGCAGTTCTTC